The text below deals with one TCR beta chain. V dropped 3 bases and J dropped 0; count of bases not matched to a gene: 5. Germline V gives CDR1 KGHSH, CDR2 LQKENI. This CDR3 has 16 residues. This record comes from a study of control samples from healthy donors and cancer patients. Assay used: immunoSEQ multiplex PCR; TCRdb lists only in-frame clones, some missing. The sample shows 250,000 to 300,000 clones, approximately 80% of them seen only once. This chain joins TRBV18 and TRBJ1-3, with 7 nucleotides matching TRBD1. The source is a woman aged 60-75 years with lung cancer. Sequenced input: PBMCs. CDR3 amino acids: CASSPWDRGSGNTIYF. CDR3 sequence (DNA): TGTGCCAGCTCACCCTGGGACAGAGGCTCTGGAAACACCATATATTTT.